Listed here are 17 T cell receptor beta chains from one sample, sequenced in a study of identical twins. TCRdb recomputed calls from the 5' RACE reads with MiXCR, one row per CDR3 protein. Of about 920,000 distinct CDR3 sequences listed, 9% to 15% were seen once; the top ten hold about 1.5%. This sample was shared with a second study, whose subject was yellow fever vaccine responses in identical twins.

The sequenced material came from PBMCs. The source is a woman between 18 and 29 years old in good health.

This clonotype was counted between two and nine times. This chain uses TRBV12-3 or TRBV12-4 with TRBJ1-6; D may be TRBD1 (5 bases). With 6 bases removed from V and 5 bases from J, the gap between germline ends came to 17 bases. CDR3 size: 16 residues. CDR3 in DNA: TGTGCCAGCAGGGTTAGGGGCACCTCGGATAATTCACCCCTCCACTTT. Translation: CASRVRGTSDNSPLHF.

This clonotype was seen more than once but under ten times. This chain joins TRBV6-1 and TRBJ2-5, with 9 bases lining up with TRBD2. CDR3 length: 15 amino acids. The J segment lost 5 bases and the V segment lost 7 bases, leaving 11 bases of the junction unmatched. Germline V gene sequence: CDR1 MNHNS, CDR2 SASEGT. CDR3: CASIALSGGGETQYF. CDR3 bases: TGTGCCAGCATCGCGCTTAGCGGGGGCGGGGAGACCCAGTACTTC.

This clonotype was counted ten times or more. This chain uses TRBV6-1 with TRBJ1-1, with no clear D. Trimming cost V 6 bases and J 1 base, with 9 bases left between them. This CDR3 contains 13 residues. Germline assignment: CDR1 MNHNS and CDR2 SASEGT. The CDR3 spells CASRPAGNTEAFF. In DNA form, the CDR3 reads TGTGCCAGCAGGCCTGCGGGGAACACTGAAGCTTTCTTT.

This clonotype was counted between two and nine times. The chain has TRBV12-3 or TRBV12-4 and TRBJ2-5, with 14 bases that match TRBD2. With V trimmed by 5 bases and J by 5 bases, 7 bases remained unmatched. The CDR3 is made up of 16 amino acids. CDR3 region: CASSNRLAGGRETQYF. Written as DNA, the CDR3 is TGTGCCAGCAGTAACCGACTAGCGGGAGGGCGTGAGACCCAGTACTTC.

The rearrangement links TRBV9 to TRBJ2-1; D not certain. The ends were cut back, 4 bases at V and 4 bases at J, with 9 bases in the middle. CDR3 length equals 13 residues. The germline V gene has CDR1 SGDLS and CDR2 YYNGEE. This CDR3 is CASSTNSYNEQFF. In nucleotides, the CDR3 is TGTGCCAGCAGCACCAACAGTTACAATGAGCAGTTCTTC.

There are a few counts of this clonotype. This chain connects TRBV10-3 to TRBJ2-1; 8 bases map to TRBD2. Germline V gives CDR1 ENHRY, CDR2 SYGVKD. The CDR3 contains 13 residues. V shed 2 bases, J shed 6 bases, and the junction held 0 bases outside the gene matches. CDR3 DNA: TGTGCCATCAGTGAGGGGACTAGCAATGAGCAGTTCTTC. Translating it yields CAISEGTSNEQFF.

This clonotype was recorded many times. The rearrangement joins TRBV12-3 or TRBV12-4 to TRBJ2-1; the match to TRBD1 covers 8 bases. The V and J ends lost 5 bases and 3 bases, in that order; junction bases with no gene match: 6. CDR3 length: 15 residues. The CDR3 loop is CASSPRDRLYNEQFF. CDR3 DNA sequence: TGTGCCAGCAGTCCGCGGGACAGGCTCTACAATGAGCAGTTCTTC.

This clonotype was observed a handful of times. The V and J genes are TRBV12-3 or TRBV12-4 and TRBJ1-1; a possible D gene is TRBD1 (5 bases). Between the trimmed V and J ends, which lost 5 bases and 11 bases, there was a span of 15 bases. The CDR3 contains 12 residues. CDR3 residues: CASSLNRWGAFF. The CDR3 region has the DNA TGTGCCAGCAGTCTAAACCGATGGGGGGCTTTCTTT.

This clonotype has just a few counts. The chain carries TRBV9 and TRBJ2-3, with 8 nucleotides matching TRBD2. CDR1 and CDR2 from the germline V gene are SGDLS and YYNGEE. Trimming removed 1 base from V and 1 base from J; junction bases left unmatched: 5. This CDR3 has 16 residues. The CDR3 reads CASSVHGGGGTDTQYF. For the CDR3, the DNA is TGTGCCAGCAGCGTACACGGGGGGGGTGGCACAGATACGCAGTATTTT.

The chain carries TRBV12-3 or TRBV12-4 and TRBJ2-4, with 7 bases lining up with TRBD2. The CDR3 length is 14 residues. J lost 9 bases, V lost 6 bases, and 11 bases had no gene match. The CDR3 reads CASSPGGGSVIQYF. The CDR3 DNA reads as TGTGCCAGCAGCCCGGGGGGAGGGTCGGTCATTCAGTACTTC.

This clonotype showed up just a few times. The chain recombines TRBV29-1 with TRBJ2-7; D call uncertain. The ends were cut back, 5 bases at V and 4 bases at J, with 9 bases in the middle. The CDR3 contains 11 residues. Germline V gene lookup returns CDR1 SQVTM and CDR2 ANQGSEA. CDR3 sequence reads: CSVLILYEQYF. CDR3 DNA: TGCAGCGTTCTCATTCTTTACGAGCAGTACTTC.

This clonotype was observed a few times. CDR3 coding DNA: TGCGCCAGCAGCCAGAGGACAGGGGAGGATCAGCCCCAGCATTTT. Translation: CASSQRTGEDQPQHF. The chain links TRBV4-1 to TRBJ1-5; 9 bases are a match to TRBD1. The CDR3 sequence is 15 residues long. The germline CDR1 and CDR2 sequences are MGHRA and YSYEKL. Losses at the gene ends were 3 bases for V and 5 bases for J; bases not matched to a gene: 5.

The V and J genes are TRBV20-1 and TRBJ1-4, with D perhaps matching TRBD1 (6 bases). The CDR3 totals 14 residues. From germline, CDR1 is DFQATT and CDR2 SNEGSKA (reference sequence). V was cut by 1 base and J by 7 bases, with 13 bases left in between. The CDR3 DNA reads TGCAGTGCTAGAGGCCGGGACATACCTGAAAAACTGTTTTTT. Amino acid sequence: CSARGRDIPEKLFF.

The V call is TRBV20-1, the J call TRBJ2-7; possible D gene TRBD2, 6 bases. The germline gives CDR1 DFQATT, CDR2 SNEGSKA (reference sequence). Trimming left V 4 bases short and J 1 base short, with 26 bases between. The CDR3 loop spans 18 amino acids. CDR3 region: CSATRRAAAHIESYEQYV. CDR3 sequence (DNA): TGCAGTGCTACCAGGAGGGCGGCAGCGCATATAGAATCCTACGAGCAGTACGTC.

The chain links TRBV10-3 to TRBJ2-6; TRBD1 matches 9 bases. Germline loops: CDR1 ENHRY, CDR2 SYGVKD. Trimming cost V 2 bases and J 3 bases; bases outside gene matches: 5. The CDR3 has 17 amino acids. The CDR3 DNA sequence: TGTGCCATCAGTGAGGGGACAGGGACAAGTGGGGCCAACGTCCTGACTTTC. Its translation: CAISEGTGTSGANVLTF.

The chain uses TRBV10-3 and TRBJ1-6; unclear D gene. This CDR3 has 13 residues. From germline, CDR1 is ENHRY and CDR2 SYGVKD. Trimming removed 10 bases from V and 5 bases from J, with 12 bases in between. The CDR3 loop is CATGPHHNSPLHF. The CDR3 bases are TGTGCCACCGGGCCCCACCATAATTCACCCCTCCACTTT.

This clonotype occurred a few times. The V and J genes are TRBV5-6 and TRBJ2-2; unclear D gene. The CDR3 contains 15 residues. V was trimmed by 0 bases and J by 0 bases, leaving 6 bases between them. The germline V gene has CDR1 SGHDT and CDR2 YYEEEE. CDR3 coding DNA: TGTGCCAGCAGCTTGGGATACCCGAACACCGGGGAGCTGTTTTTT. It specifies CASSLGYPNTGELFF.